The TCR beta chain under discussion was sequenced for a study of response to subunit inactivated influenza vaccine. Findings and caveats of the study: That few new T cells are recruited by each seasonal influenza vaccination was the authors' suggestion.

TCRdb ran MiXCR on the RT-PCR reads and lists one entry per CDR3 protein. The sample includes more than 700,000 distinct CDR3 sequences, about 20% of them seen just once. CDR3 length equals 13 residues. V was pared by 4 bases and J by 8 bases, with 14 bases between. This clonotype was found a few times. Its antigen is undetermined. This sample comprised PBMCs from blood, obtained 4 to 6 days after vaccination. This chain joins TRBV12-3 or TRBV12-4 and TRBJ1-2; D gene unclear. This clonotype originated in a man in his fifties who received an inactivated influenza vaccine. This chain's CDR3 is CASSSPRQVGYTF. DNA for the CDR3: TGTGCCAGCAGTTCCCCGCGGCAGGTCGGCTACACCTTC.